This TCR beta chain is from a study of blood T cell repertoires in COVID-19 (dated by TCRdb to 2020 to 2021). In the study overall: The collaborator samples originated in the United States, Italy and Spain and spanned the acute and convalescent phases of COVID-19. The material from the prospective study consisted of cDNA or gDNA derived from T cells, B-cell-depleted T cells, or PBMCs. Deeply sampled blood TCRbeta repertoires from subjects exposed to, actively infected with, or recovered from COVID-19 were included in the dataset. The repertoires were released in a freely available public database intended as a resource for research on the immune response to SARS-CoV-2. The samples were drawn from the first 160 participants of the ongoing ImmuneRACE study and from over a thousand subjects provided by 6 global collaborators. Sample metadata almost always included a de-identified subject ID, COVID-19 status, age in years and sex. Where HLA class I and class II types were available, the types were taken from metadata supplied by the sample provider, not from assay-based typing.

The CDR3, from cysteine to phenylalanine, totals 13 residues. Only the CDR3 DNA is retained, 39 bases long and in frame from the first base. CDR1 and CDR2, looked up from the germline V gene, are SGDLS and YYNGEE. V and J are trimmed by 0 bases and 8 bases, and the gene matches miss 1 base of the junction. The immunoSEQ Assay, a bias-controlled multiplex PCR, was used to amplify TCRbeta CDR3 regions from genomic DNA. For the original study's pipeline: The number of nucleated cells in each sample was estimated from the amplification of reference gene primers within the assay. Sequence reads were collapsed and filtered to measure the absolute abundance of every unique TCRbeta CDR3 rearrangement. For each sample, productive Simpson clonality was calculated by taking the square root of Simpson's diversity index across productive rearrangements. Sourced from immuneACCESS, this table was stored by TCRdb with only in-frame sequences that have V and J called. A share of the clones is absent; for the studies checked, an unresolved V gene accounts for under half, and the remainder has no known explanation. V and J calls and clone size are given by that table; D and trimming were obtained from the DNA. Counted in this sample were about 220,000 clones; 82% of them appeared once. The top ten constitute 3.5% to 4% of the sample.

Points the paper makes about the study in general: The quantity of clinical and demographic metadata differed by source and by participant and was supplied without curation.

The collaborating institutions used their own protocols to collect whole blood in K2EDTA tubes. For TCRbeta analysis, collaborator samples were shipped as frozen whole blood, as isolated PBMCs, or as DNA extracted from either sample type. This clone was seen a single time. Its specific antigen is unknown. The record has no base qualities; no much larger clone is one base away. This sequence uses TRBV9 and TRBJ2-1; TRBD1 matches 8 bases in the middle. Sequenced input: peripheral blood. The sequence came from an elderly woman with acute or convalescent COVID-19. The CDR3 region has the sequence CASSVVDRDEQFF. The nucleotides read TGTGCCAGCAGCGTAGTGGACAGGGATGAGCAGTTCTTC.